This passage covers 14 T cell receptor beta chains from one sample sequenced in a study of T cells after yellow fever vaccination. TCRdb independently ran MiXCR on the 5' RACE reads; one entry per CDR3 protein. The table shows about 400,000 distinct CDR3 sequences, with 6.2% occurring only once. The sample was PBMCs, taken 5 days after the yellow fever booster vaccination. The receptors derive from a man aged 25 to 40 who received the YFV17D yellow fever vaccine.

About this clonotype: A much larger clone lies one base from this, so it may be a read error. The J gene is TRBJ1-2, the V gene TRBV12-3 or TRBV12-4; D possibly corresponds to TRBD1 (6 bases). V was cut by 6 bases and J by 8 bases, with 16 bases left in between. The CDR3 sequence is 13 residues long. CDR3 nucleotide sequence: TGTGCCAGCAGCCTCCAACAGGGAGGAGGCTACACCTTC. It translates to CASSLQQGGGYTF.

J is TRBJ2-6 and V is TRBV5-1; D is perhaps TRBD1 (5 bases). Per germline, CDR1 SGHRS and CDR2 YFSETQ. V lost 5 bases to trimming and J lost 0 bases, with 9 bases between them. This CDR3 has 15 residues. The CDR3 here is CASSYDSSGANVLTF. Written as DNA, the CDR3 is TGCGCCAGCAGTTATGACAGCTCTGGGGCCAACGTCCTGACTTTC.

This clonotype was recorded at least ten times. The V gene is TRBV20-1, the J gene TRBJ2-5, with 8 positions matching TRBD2. The germline V gene has CDR1 DFQATT and CDR2 SNEGSKA (reference sequence). The CDR3 contains 13 residues. V was pared by 3 bases and J by 5 bases, with 5 bases of the junction left unmatched. CDR3 DNA sequence: TGCAGTGCTAGCAGGACTAGCACGGAGACCCAGTACTTC. Protein sequence: CSASRTSTETQYF.

This clonotype has more than one count but fewer than ten. The rearrangement links TRBV15 to TRBJ1-1, with D possibly TRBD1 on 6 matching bases. The CDR3 spans 16 residues. Trimming cost V 3 bases and J 0 bases, with 14 bases left between them. From germline, CDR1 is LNHNV and CDR2 YYDKDF (reference sequence). CDR3 loop: CATSRGGRGLNTEAFF. The DNA of the CDR3 is TGTGCCACCAGCAGGGGAGGCAGGGGACTGAACACTGAAGCTTTCTTT.

This clonotype was recorded a few times. This chain connects TRBV6-5 to TRBJ2-4; 7 nucleotides align to TRBD1. The CDR3 covers 14 residues. Trimming removed 2 bases from V and 4 bases from J; junction bases left unmatched: 2. Germline-derived CDR1 and CDR2 are MNHEY and SVGAGI. The CDR3 bases are TGTGCCAGCAGTTACGGGACAGCTAAAAACATTCAGTACTTC. This encodes CASSYGTAKNIQYF.

The rearrangement uses TRBV20-1 and TRBJ2-7, with D maybe TRBD2 (7 bases). The germline V gene encodes CDR1 DFQATT and CDR2 SNEGSKA (reference sequence). This CDR3 has 16 residues. Trimming took 6 bases from V and 4 from J, leaving 25 bases between them. CDR3 nucleotide sequence: TGCAGTGCCTCCGGGACCATGGGGGCGCGGGGGTACGAGCAGTACTTC. This sequence encodes CSASGTMGARGYEQYF.

The J gene is TRBJ1-5, the V gene TRBV10-3, with D tentatively TRBD1 (5 bases). CDR3 length: 15 amino acids. V shed 3 bases and J shed 4 bases, with 13 bases lying between them. Germline lookup yields CDR1 ENHRY and CDR2 SYGVKD. In nucleotides, the CDR3 is TGTGCCATCAGTGACAGGGAGAATAGGAATCAGCCCCAGCATTTT. This encodes CAISDRENRNQPQHF.

This clonotype appeared many times. The chain has TRBV7-8 and TRBJ2-1, with D possibly matching TRBD2 (5 bases). The germline CDR1 and CDR2 sequences are SGHVS and FQNEAQ. The CDR3 covers 15 residues. Trimming took off 5 bases at V and 6 bases at J, with 17 bases between the two ends. The CDR3 DNA reads TGTGCCAGCAGCCCTTTAGAGAGGAGGTCCAATGAGCAGTTCTTC. Protein: CASSPLERRSNEQFF.

V and J are TRBV10-3 and TRBJ2-1; possible D gene TRBD2, 6 bases. Germline V CDR1 and CDR2: ENHRY, SYGVKD. The CDR3 has 13 residues. Trimming removed 8 bases from V and 5 bases from J, with 13 bases in between. The CDR3 loop is CAIGGPSDNEQFF. The CDR3 nucleotides are TGTGCCATCGGCGGGCCTAGCGACAATGAGCAGTTCTTC.

In its sample, this clonotype was seen many times. This rearrangement joins TRBV7-2 to TRBJ2-5; D may match TRBD1 or TRBD2 (5 bases each). Germline CDR1 SGHTA, CDR2 FQGNSA. This CDR3 comprises 17 residues. Between the trimmed V and J ends, which lost 2 bases and 7 bases, there was a span of 23 bases. The CDR3 is CASSLRWGNRGAGTQYF. The CDR3 DNA reads TGTGCCAGCAGCTTAAGGTGGGGCAACAGAGGGGCAGGGACCCAGTACTTC.

This clonotype was seen more than once but under ten times. CDR3 sequence reads: CASTQTGGIDETQYF. The CDR3 bases are TGCGCCAGCACCCAGACAGGGGGAATCGATGAGACCCAGTACTTC. The V gene is TRBV5-1, the J gene TRBJ2-5, with TRBD1 identical over 9 bases. Germline-derived CDR1 and CDR2 are SGHRS and YFSETQ. CDR3 length: 15 residues. With V trimmed by 6 bases and J by 5 bases, 11 bases remained unmatched.

This chain uses TRBV6-6 with TRBJ2-1; no reliable D call. V was trimmed by 7 bases and J by 8 bases, leaving 12 bases between them. Germline values: CDR1 MNHNY, CDR2 SVGAGI (reference sequence). The CDR3 is 12 residues long. The CDR3 sequence is CASTPWVHEQFF. CDR3 sequence (DNA): TGTGCCAGCACCCCTTGGGTACATGAGCAGTTCTTC.

This clonotype was seen more than once but under ten times. The rearrangement uses TRBV7-2 and TRBJ2-3; TRBD2 matches at 10 bases. The germline V gene has CDR1 SGHTA and CDR2 FQGNSA. CDR3 length: 15 residues. The J segment lost 3 bases and the V segment lost 8 bases, leaving 8 bases of the junction unmatched. Written as DNA, the CDR3 is TGTGCCAGCGCCCCAGCGGGAGGGCCAACAGATACGCAGTATTTT. Its translation is CASAPAGGPTDTQYF.

This rearrangement joins TRBV7-9 to TRBJ2-1; D is ambiguous. Germline-derived CDR1 and CDR2 are SEHNR and FQNEAQ (reference sequence). V lost 2 bases and J 5 bases, leaving 7 bases between the germline ends. The CDR3 has 13 residues. The CDR3, as DNA: TGTGCCAGCAGCTTATTCGTGAACAATGAGCAGTTCTTC. Its protein is CASSLFVNNEQFF.